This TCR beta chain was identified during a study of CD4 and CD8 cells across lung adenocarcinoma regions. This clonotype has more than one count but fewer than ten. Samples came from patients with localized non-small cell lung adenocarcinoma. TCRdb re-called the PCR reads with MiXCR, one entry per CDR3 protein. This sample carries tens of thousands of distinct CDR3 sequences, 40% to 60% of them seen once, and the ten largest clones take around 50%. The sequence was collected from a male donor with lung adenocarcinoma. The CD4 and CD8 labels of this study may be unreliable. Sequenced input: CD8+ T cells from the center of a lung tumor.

The CDR3 loop reads CASSEGLQVWVGTGELFF. In DNA form, the CDR3 reads TGTGCCAGCAGTGAAGGGCTACAGGTTTGGGTGGGCACCGGGGAGCTGTTTTTT. The chain carries TRBV6-1 and TRBJ2-2; D perhaps matches TRBD1 (5 bases). Trimming took 1 base from V and 4 from J, leaving 19 bases between them. Germline V gene sequence: CDR1 MNHNS, CDR2 SASEGT. This CDR3 is built from 18 residues.